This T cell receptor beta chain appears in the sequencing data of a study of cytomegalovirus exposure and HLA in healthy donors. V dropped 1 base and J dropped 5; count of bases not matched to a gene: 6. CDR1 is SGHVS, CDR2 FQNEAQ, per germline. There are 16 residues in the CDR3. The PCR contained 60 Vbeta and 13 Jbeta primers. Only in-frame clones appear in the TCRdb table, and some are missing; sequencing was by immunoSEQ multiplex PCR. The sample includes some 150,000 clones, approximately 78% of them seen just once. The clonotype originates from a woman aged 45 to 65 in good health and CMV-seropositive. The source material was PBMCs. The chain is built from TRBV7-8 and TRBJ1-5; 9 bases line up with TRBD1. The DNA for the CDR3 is TGTGCCAGCAGCTTAGGTTCGGGACAGGGATATCAGCCCCAGCATTTT. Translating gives CASSLGSGQGYQPQHF.